A single sample gave rise to the 10 T cell receptor beta chains below, sequenced in a study of Ad26.COV2.S vaccination and SARS-CoV-2 variants. Clones were sequenced by immunoSEQ multiplex PCR, and TCRdb holds only the in-frame ones, with some missing. Of 300,000 to 450,000 clones in the sample, roughly nine tenths were seen once. The sample here was peripheral blood, taken after recovery from COVID-19. The receptors originated from a human donor who had recovered from COVID-19.

The chain carries TRBV9 and TRBJ1-1; a possible D gene is TRBD1 (5 bases). In germline, CDR1 is SGDLS, CDR2 YYNGEE. V shed 4 bases and J shed 1 base, with 17 bases lying between them. There are 16 residues in the CDR3. In DNA, the CDR3 is TGTGCCAGCAGCCTAAGCCGGCAGGGAAAGAACACTGAAGCTTTCTTT. It codes for CASSLSRQGKNTEAFF. The entire variable domain, with the rest obtained from reference TRBV9 and TRBJ1-1, is as follows: DSGVTQTPKHLITATGQRVTLRCSPRSGDLSVYWYQQSLDQGLQFLIQYYNGEERAKGNILERFSAQQFPDLHSELNLSSLELGDSALYFCASSLSRQGKNTEAFFGQGTRLTVV.

The chain carries TRBV12-5 and TRBJ2-7; 9 positions agree with TRBD2. Germline values: CDR1 LGHNT, CDR2 FRNRAP. With V trimmed by 0 bases and J by 7 bases, 10 bases remained unmatched. The CDR3 contains 16 residues. This CDR3 reads CASGLVVASGVDEQYF. As DNA, the CDR3 is TGTGCTAGTGGTTTGGTAGTGGCTAGCGGGGTAGATGAGCAGTACTTC.

This clone occurred once. A read error may account for a junction end that differs from germline. This chain joins TRBV20-1 and TRBJ1-6; 7 bases are shared with TRBD1. The CDR3 runs 10 residues. CDR1 DFQATT and CDR2 SNEGSKA come from the germline V gene (reference sequence). The CDR3 DNA sequence: TGCAGTGTTAGACAGGGAACCCTCCACTTT. Amino acids: CSVRQGTLHF.

The sample holds one count of this clone. J is TRBJ2-3 and V is TRBV10-3; D is uncertain. Per germline, CDR1 ENHRY and CDR2 SYGVKD. Deletions cut 3 bases from V and 0 bases from J, with 7 bases between. This CDR3 is built from 14 residues. The CDR3 region has the DNA TGTGCCATCAGTGAAGTCGGCAGCACAGATACGCAGTATTTT. Amino acid sequence: CAISEVGSTDTQYF.

This chain uses TRBV7-8 with TRBJ1-3; the D gene is possibly TRBD1 (5 bases). The CDR3 extends over 16 amino acids. V lost 0 bases to trimming and J lost 3 bases, with 12 bases between them. Germline V lookup: CDR1 SGHVS, CDR2 FQNEAQ. Here the CDR3 reads CASSLAGTGRGNTIYF. CDR3 sequence (DNA): TGTGCCAGCAGCTTAGCCGGGACGGGTCGTGGAAACACCATATATTTT.

Notes on this clone: Other DNA sequences in the same sample also yield this CDR3. The genes are TRBV9 and TRBJ2-7; 10 nucleotides agree with TRBD1. The CDR3 extends over 15 amino acids. V dropped 3 bases and J dropped 4; count of bases not matched to a gene: 7. Germline CDR1 and CDR2: SGDLS and YYNGEE. CDR3 amino acids: CASSASGTGVYEQYF. The CDR3 bases are TGTGCCAGCAGCGCTTCCGGGACAGGGGTTTACGAGCAGTACTTC.

The rearrangement uses TRBV12-3 or TRBV12-4 and TRBJ2-7; D unclear. This CDR3 comprises 13 residues. V was clipped by 0 bases and J by 6 bases, with 9 bases between them. CDR3 in DNA: TGTGCCAGCAGTTTAGCAAGCAGGCCCGAGCAGTACTTC. It codes for CASSLASRPEQYF.

The chain recombines TRBV7-2 with TRBJ1-5; D is ambiguous. CDR1 SGHTA and CDR2 FQGNSA come from the germline V gene. The CDR3 contains 17 residues. V was pared by 0 bases and J by 5 bases, with 17 bases between. CDR3 nucleotide sequence: TGTGCCAGCAGCTTAGCGCAGCCCTGGGGATACCATCAGCCCCAGCATTTT. Its protein is CASSLAQPWGYHQPQHF.

The chain couples TRBV10-3 to TRBJ1-1; TRBD1 aligns across 8 bases. Germline trimming cut 4 bases from V and 6 bases from J; bases unmatched to any gene: 4. This CDR3 is built from 13 residues. Germline lookup yields CDR1 ENHRY and CDR2 SYGVKD. This CDR3 is CAISGQGQAEAFF. The CDR3 bases are TGTGCCATCAGTGGTCAGGGACAGGCTGAAGCTTTCTTT.

The chain joins TRBV3-1 (or the pseudogene TRBV3-2) to TRBJ2-4; possible D gene TRBD1, 5 bases. The CDR3 contains 16 residues. Germline values: CDR1 LGHDT, CDR2 YNNKEL (reference sequence). Trimming took 0 bases from V and 8 from J, leaving 17 bases between them. The CDR3 DNA is TGTGCCAGCAGCCAAGACCCCCCAGGGTGGGTGGACATTCAGTACTTC. Translation gives CASSQDPPGWVDIQYF.